A selection of T cell receptor beta chains follows, all from one sample in a study of control samples from healthy donors and cancer patients. Generated by immunoSEQ multiplex PCR, the TCRdb table keeps only in-frame clones and is missing some. This repertoire shows under 150,000 clones, under 90% found once; its top ten account for 4.9%. Sequencing was performed on blood. These receptors all stem from a man aged 25-45 years in good health. Both conserved end residues are trimmed from each CDR3. The D gene is left open where the match is weak. Expanded clones are given a class, and other clones once, few, many or no size at all.

>TRBV5-6|NA|NA
ASSLGLGETQY
>TRBV7-9|TRBD2|NA
ASSFSGLARSDTQY
>TRBV6-1|TRBD2|NA
ASSEFRKLLLAGDTEGTDTQY
>TRBV4-1|NA|NA
ASSLRVLLQEQF
>TRBV11-3|NA|NA
ASSGRLEDHYEQY
>TRBV19|NA|NA
ASSIIPRAGNEKLF
>TRBV27|NA|NA
ASKRSEESVDTQY
>TRBV19|TRBD1|once
ASTTGAKQPQH
>TRBV5-5|NA|few
ASSLVWDSNQPQH
>TRBV2|NA|NA
ASSPSILYEQY
>TRBV27|NA|NA
ASSFNAEAF
>TRBV5-1|TRBD2|NA
ASSSLRGAPYEQY
>TRBV15|NA|NA
ATSRDRVARGAF
>TRBV4-1|NA|once
ASSQIGPGGNQPQH
>TRBV4-1|NA|once
ASSQYITGTDLTYEQY
>TRBV2|TRBD1|NA
ASSPGQGEDEKLF
>TRBV19|NA|NA
ASSPTPYSGGNEQF
>TRBV6-2/TRBV6-3|TRBD1|NA
ASSSRGQGMNTEAF
>TRBV12-3/TRBV12-4|NA|NA
ASSQGGEQY
>TRBV7-2|TRBD1|NA
ASSAGTGVVQPQH
>TRBV19|NA|NA
ASSLLGRITGELF
>TRBV2|TRBD1|NA
ASSDHWPGQQETQY
>TRBV6-1|NA|few
ASSETEPQH
>TRBV4-1|TRBD1|NA
ASSQEQGARNSPLH
>TRBV6-8|TRBD1|NA
ASSKEQGKNYEQY
>TRBV7-2|NA|once
ASSQSSGNNEQF
>TRBV6-5|NA|NA
ASSYGNEQF
>TRBV4-1|NA|NA
ASSQEEGYEQY
>TRBV7-3|NA|NA
ASSLIGPTPSGETQY
>TRBV6-2/TRBV6-3|NA|NA
ASSYRPSTDTQY
>TRBV27|NA|NA
ASSFARAFEDYGYT
>TRBV6-4|TRBD2|NA
ASSDSAGGEGTDTQY
>TRBV18|TRBD1|NA
ASSMGQGNYEQY
>TRBV25-1|TRBD1|once
ASSGRVGGQGGETQY
>TRBV2|TRBD1|NA
ASTGQGSGNTIY
>TRBV19|NA|NA
ASSETARGSYEQY
>TRBV12-3/TRBV12-4|NA|once
ASSFQGTYEQY
>TRBV7-8|TRBD2|NA
ASSLFPSGTWLSGELF